This T cell receptor (beta chain) was retrieved from a study of T cell responses to AZD1222 COVID-19 vaccine. Produced via immunoSEQ multiplex PCR; TCRdb's table is partial and in-frame only. This sample yields tens of thousands of clones, of which around four fifths are seen a single time; 20% to 25% belongs to the top ten. Germline CDR1 reads KGHSH; CDR2 reads LQKENI. The CDR3 runs to 12 residues. V was trimmed by 1 base and J by 14 bases, leaving 13 bases between them. Sequencing used peripheral blood, obtained on day 0 of AZD1222 vaccination. This clonotype was obtained from an adult in good health. The rearrangement joins TRBV18 to TRBJ2-3, with D hard to call. This CDR3 reads CASSPQHHPPYF. CDR3 sequence (DNA): TGTGCCAGCTCACCACAGCACCACCCCCCGTATTTT.